The source of this T cell receptor (beta chain) is a study of cytomegalovirus exposure and HLA in healthy donors (dated by TCRdb to the late 2010s). About the investigation overall: An earlier analysis of several hundred of the donors reported about 290 Gb of sequence data and 117 million unique TCR beta sequences from about 179 million T cells. A handful of DR-DQ haplotypes were handled as single units for association and clustering because linkage in the cohort was strong. In addition to the first cohort of several hundred subjects, a separate validation cohort of 130 or so different subjects was used. In an earlier analysis of over 550 of the donors, high-throughput TCR beta sequencing was used to judge whether each TCR beta V gene segment behaved as functional or pseudogenic. The study aimed to test whether cataloging public T cell receptors could reveal signatures of past pathogen exposure. Using immunosequencing, the study profiled T cell repertoires from 666 subjects and related those repertoires to cytomegalovirus serostatus. A later genetic analysis took genome-wide SNP genotypes for 398 of the 666 donors and used that subset as a discovery cohort. The study combined high-throughput TCR immunosequencing, statistical association of individual TCRs with disease status, and machine learning to predict cytomegalovirus infection status. In the later analysis, no new phenotypic data were used to find candidate immune exposures; instead, reliance was placed on TCR beta sequences and their occurrence across donors. A later analysis re-analyzed previously published TCR beta repertoires from 650 to 800 donors and added high-resolution HLA genotyping to study TCR occurrence patterns. The genetic ancestry cluster associated with self-reported Caucasian donors included around four fifths of the roughly 400 genotyped donors. Donor age, sex, ethnicity and CMV serostatus were compiled alongside the repertoire data. The number of typed donors differed by locus: about 629-630 for A, B, C, DRB1 and DQB1; approximately 540 for DQA1; fewer than 610 for DPA1; and 400 to 480 for DPB1. All discovery cohort repertoires had been generated using a single sequencing platform. Across 300 to 500 genotyped donors of the cohort, an average of about 250,000 unique TCR beta nucleotide sequences per donor were sequenced, and roughly 18% of those sequences were non-productive. An early release covering approximately 600 HLA-typed donors comprised around 300 gigabases of sequencing data and around 80 million unique TCR sequences. Class I and class II HLA loci were covered by the typing at four-digit resolution. Here is what the overall study found, with its caveats: Approximately 18 rarely observed V segments, including chromosome 9 orphons, were excluded from the earlier analysis of just under 600 of the donors because counts were too low. While some public TCRs were present in many individuals, most TCR sequences turned up only very rarely across donors. A cluster of highly shared sequence variants was judged likely to be a technical artifact of the sequencing pipeline. The cohort was sequenced for TCR beta chains only, and without alpha or paired-chain data the features that could be detected were limited. Cytomegalovirus status was reported to be diagnosed by the classifier with high specificity and sensitivity in both the original and validation cohorts. A few of the identified cytomegalovirus-associated TCR beta chains were confirmed in vitro to be specific for cytomegalovirus antigens. According to a later genetic analysis, donors in an Asian-associated ancestry cluster had fewer N-insertions in productive TCRs than the approximately 650-donor mean. In a later genetic analysis, a missense DCLRE1C variant was associated with V-gene and J-gene trimming of TCR beta chains, and the association was replicated in an independent cohort. Broadly in line with IMGT annotations, most TCR beta V segments showed up in productive rearrangements about 87% or about 30% of the time in an earlier analysis of several hundred of the donors. Specific HLA alleles were associated with 15,000 to 20,000 TCR beta sequences at a false discovery rate of 0.05 in a later analysis. In a later analysis, HLA-associated TCR beta chains showed more clonal expansion and lower generation probabilities than non-associated chains that were equally common. The authors suggested that the approach could potentially be generalized to other disease states and immunological phenotypes. When HLA alleles, especially DR and DQ, strongly co-occurred, TCR associations were difficult to assign to individual alleles. A further reported finding was that TCR beta sequences accurately predicted the HLA-A and HLA-B alleles for most subjects in the first cohort. In a later analysis, most CMV-associated TCR beta chains were found to appear HLA-restricted, with HLA associations seemingly driven largely by CMV exposure. Because some donors lacked HLA typing at each locus, the association tests relied only on the typed subset. In a later analysis, the rate of TCR association differed among HLA loci, with DRB1 alleles having the most associated TCRs and HLA-C alleles having the fewest. Immune exposure information for the cohort was limited to CMV serostatus. Several of the top co-occurrence clusters appeared to be linked to parvovirus B19, influenza, CMV and Epstein-Barr virus, according to a later analysis. Sequencing depth was assumed to be roughly uniform across donors in the presence/absence analyses, though that assumption may not hold. A total of fewer than 200 TCR beta chains were listed by the study as associated with cytomegalovirus. Linkage disequilibrium might explain the correlated functional status among segregating V segments, but an unknown experimental factor could not be excluded.

Libraries were constructed by the immunoSEQ multiplex PCR assay. The multiplex PCR relied on a mix of 60 forward primers for TCR Vbeta segments and 13 reverse primers for TCR Jbeta segments. Amplification of the CDR3 region of rearranged TCR beta genes was performed with a multiplex PCR assay on genomic DNA. Amplified TCR beta libraries were sequenced as 87-base-pair reads on the Illumina HiSeq System. Per the original workflow: A later analysis counted approximately 74 million unique TCR beta chains across the 666 repertoires, and roughly 10 million of these chains were shared by at least two donors. Raw reads were error-corrected and collapsed into unique sequences with a nearest-neighbor algorithm that merged closely related sequences to remove PCR and sequencing errors. CDR3 sequences were aligned to IMGT reference sequences to assign V, D and J gene segments. For a sequence to be retained, a match of at least six nucleotides to both a V gene segment and a J gene segment was required. A rearrangement counted as productive if the CDR3 had no stop codons and remained in frame with V and J, and every other rearrangement counted as non-productive. Following IMGT convention, CDR3 was defined as the stretch from the second conserved V-encoded cysteine up to the conserved J-encoded phenylalanine. Sequences without an unambiguous match to a single V gene segment were excluded from the earlier analysis of 587 of the donors. An earlier analysis of a few hundred of the donors classified V segments as functional when productive rearrangements were above 56.7% and as segregating when the standard deviation between donors was above 5%. A statistical classification framework was developed to diagnose cytomegalovirus status using the catalog of TCR beta chain sequences. V and J gene assignment, in a later analysis, came from comparing TCR nucleotide sequences with IMGT/GENE-DB human TR gene sequences. The TCRdist pipeline was used in a later analysis to assign CDR3 sequences and most-parsimonious VDJ recombination scenarios. In a later analysis, each TCR beta chain was defined by its CDR3 amino acid sequence together with its V-gene family, and reads lacking a unique V-gene family were excluded. To address suspected cross-contamination and a sequencing artifact, a later analysis removed 550 to 750 highly shared, low-generation-probability nucleotide sequences. In a later analysis, a clonal expansion index for each public chain was calculated from normalized within-repertoire ranks of inferred template counts. Generation probabilities in a later analysis came from a VDJ recombination model fitted to out-of-frame rearrangements, and those results were checked against IGoR. In a later analysis, hypergeometric tests were used to score TCR-TCR, TCR-HLA and TCR-CMV co-occurrence, with a repertoire-size bias correction applied to TCR pairs. To estimate false discovery rates, a later analysis permuted the HLA or CMV assignments 20 times. In a later analysis, co-occurring TCRs were grouped with DBSCAN, and TCRdist sequence similarity was added when clustering was performed within HLA-allele-positive subsets. Repertoires with fewer than 30,000 or more than 120,000 public chains were left out of co-occurrence clustering, as were four to six repertoires with anomalous nucleotide sharing. Here the immuneACCESS table is served through TCRdb, limited to in-frame sequences with V and J called. Missing clones are a known gap in these copies; in checked studies unresolved V genes cover under half, and the rest lacks a known reason. That table is the source of V, J and clone size, and D and trimming were worked out from the DNA. This sample has over 150,000 clones in its table, and roughly 80% of those were observed once. The ten largest clones take up roughly 8% of the sample.

The cohort comprised around 690 healthy bone marrow donors. At the time of sampling, all cohort members were nominally healthy, though unrecorded immune exposures were likely present. The donor was CMV seropositive and belonged to the group of 250 to 300 seropositive cohort members. A peripheral blood sample was collected from each donor, and TCR beta sequencing was performed on peripheral blood mononuclear cells. Genomic DNA extraction from the blood cell samples was performed with the Qiagen DNeasy Blood Extraction Kit. As for this clone: The antigen it recognizes is unknown. No base quality information exists; no much larger clone differs at one position.

This receptor was identified in a man aged 25 to 45 in good health and CMV-seropositive. The source material was PBMCs.

In nucleotides, the sequence is TGTGCCTGGAGTGTTCCGGGGGTATATAATTCACCCCTCCACTTT. It translates to CAWSVPGVYNSPLHF. This chain is built from TRBV30 and TRBJ1-6, with TRBD1 perhaps the D gene, on 5 matching bases. From the germline V gene (reference sequence), CDR1 is GTSNPN and CDR2 is SVGIG. V is pared back by 0 bases and J by 4 bases, with 10 bases lying between the germline termini. From cysteine to phenylalanine, the CDR3 is 15 amino acids long. The retained sequence is limited to the CDR3, 45 bases, with the frame set at the first base.